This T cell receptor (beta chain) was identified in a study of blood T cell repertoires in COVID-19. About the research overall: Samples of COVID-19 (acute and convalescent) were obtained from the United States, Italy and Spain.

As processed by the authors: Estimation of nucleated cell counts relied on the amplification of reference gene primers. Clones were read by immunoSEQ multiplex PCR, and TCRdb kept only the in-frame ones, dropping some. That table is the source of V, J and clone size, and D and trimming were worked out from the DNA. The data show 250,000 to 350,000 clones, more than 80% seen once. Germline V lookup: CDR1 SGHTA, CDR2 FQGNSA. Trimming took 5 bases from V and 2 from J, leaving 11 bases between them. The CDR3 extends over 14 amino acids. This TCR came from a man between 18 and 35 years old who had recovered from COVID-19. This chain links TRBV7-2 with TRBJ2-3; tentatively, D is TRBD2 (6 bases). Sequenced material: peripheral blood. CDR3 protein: CASSIRDFTDTQYF. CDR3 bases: TGTGCCAGCAGCATCCGGGACTTCACAGATACGCAGTATTTT. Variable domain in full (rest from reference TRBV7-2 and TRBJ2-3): GAGVSQSPSNKVTEKGKDVELRCDPISGHTALYWYRQSLGQGLEFLIYFQGNSAPDKSGLPSDRFSAERTGGSVSTLTIQRTQQEDSAVYLCASSIRDFTDTQYFGPGTRLTVL.